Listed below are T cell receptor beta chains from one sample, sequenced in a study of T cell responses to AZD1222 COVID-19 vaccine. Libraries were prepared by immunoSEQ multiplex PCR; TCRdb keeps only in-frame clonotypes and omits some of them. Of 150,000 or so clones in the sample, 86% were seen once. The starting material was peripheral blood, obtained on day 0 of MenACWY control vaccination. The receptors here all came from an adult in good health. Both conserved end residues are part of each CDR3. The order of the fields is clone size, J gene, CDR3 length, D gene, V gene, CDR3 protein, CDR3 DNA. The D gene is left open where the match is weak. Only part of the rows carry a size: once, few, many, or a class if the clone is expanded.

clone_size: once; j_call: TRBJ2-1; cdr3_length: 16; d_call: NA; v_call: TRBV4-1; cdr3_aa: CASSPVVGERYNEQFF; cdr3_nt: TGCGCCAGCAGCCCCGTCGTAGGGGAGAGGTACAATGAGCAGTTCTTC
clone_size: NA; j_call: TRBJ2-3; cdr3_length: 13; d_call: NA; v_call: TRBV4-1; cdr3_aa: CASSQGREDTQYF; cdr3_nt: TGCGCCAGCAGCCAAGGCCGGGAAGATACGCAGTATTTT
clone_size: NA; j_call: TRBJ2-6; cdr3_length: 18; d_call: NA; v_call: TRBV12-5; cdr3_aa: CASGFTPDGTSGANVLTF; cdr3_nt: TGTGCTAGTGGTTTTACTCCGGACGGGACTTCTGGGGCCAACGTCCTGACTTTC
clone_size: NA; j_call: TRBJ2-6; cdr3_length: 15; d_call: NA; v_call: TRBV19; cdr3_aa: CASSGESSGANVLTF; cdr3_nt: TGTGCCAGTAGTGGGGAGAGCTCTGGGGCCAACGTCCTGACTTTC
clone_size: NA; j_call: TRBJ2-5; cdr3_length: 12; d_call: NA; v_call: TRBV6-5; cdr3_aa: CASRGAEETQYF; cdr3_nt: TGTGCCAGCAGGGGGGCAGAAGAGACCCAGTACTTC
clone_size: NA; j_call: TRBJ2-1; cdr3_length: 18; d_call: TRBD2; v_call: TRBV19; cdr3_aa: CASSITSGGPGSYNEQFF; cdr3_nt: TGTGCCAGTAGTATTACTAGCGGGGGGCCCGGCTCCTACAATGAGCAGTTCTTC
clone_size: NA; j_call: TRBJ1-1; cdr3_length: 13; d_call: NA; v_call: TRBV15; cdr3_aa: CATSRGRDTEAFF; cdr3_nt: TGTGCCACCAGCAGAGGCAGGGACACTGAAGCTTTCTTT
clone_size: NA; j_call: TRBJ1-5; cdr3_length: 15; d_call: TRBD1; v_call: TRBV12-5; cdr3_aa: CASGRRQGPNQPQHF; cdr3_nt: TGTGCTAGTGGGAGACGACAGGGGCCCAATCAGCCCCAGCATTTT
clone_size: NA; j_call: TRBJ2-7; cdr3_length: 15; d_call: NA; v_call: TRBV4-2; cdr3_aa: CASSQERAGAYEQYF; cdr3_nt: TGTGCCAGCAGCCAAGAGAGGGCAGGGGCCTACGAGCAGTACTTC
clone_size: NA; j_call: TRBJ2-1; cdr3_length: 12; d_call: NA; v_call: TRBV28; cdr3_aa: CASSGRFNEQFF; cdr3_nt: TGTGCCAGCAGTGGACGGTTTAATGAGCAGTTCTTC
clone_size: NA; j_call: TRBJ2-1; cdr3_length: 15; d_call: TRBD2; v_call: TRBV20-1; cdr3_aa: CSASFGGSSYNEQFF; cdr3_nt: TGCAGTGCTAGTTTTGGCGGGAGCTCCTACAATGAGCAGTTCTTC
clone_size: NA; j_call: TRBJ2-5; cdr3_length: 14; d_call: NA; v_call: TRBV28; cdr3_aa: CASRPAPGQETQYF; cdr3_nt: TGTGCCAGCAGACCCGCCCCAGGCCAAGAGACCCAGTACTTC
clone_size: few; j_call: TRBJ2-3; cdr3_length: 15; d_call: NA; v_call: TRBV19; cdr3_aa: CASSAPRRGADTQYF; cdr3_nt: TGTGCCAGTAGTGCCCCTAGGCGGGGCGCAGATACGCAGTATTTT
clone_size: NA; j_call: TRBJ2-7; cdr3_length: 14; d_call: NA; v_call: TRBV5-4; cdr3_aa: CASSPGGEVYEQYF; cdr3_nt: TGTGCCAGCAGCCCAGGTGGGGAGGTTTACGAGCAGTACTTC
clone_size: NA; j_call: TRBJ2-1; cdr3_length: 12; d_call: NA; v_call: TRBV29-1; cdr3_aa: CSVRDGYNEQFF; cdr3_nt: TGCAGCGTACGCGACGGGTACAATGAGCAGTTCTTC